This TCR beta chain derives from a study of T cell responses to AZD1222 COVID-19 vaccine. TCRdb keeps only in-frame clones here, not all; method: immunoSEQ multiplex PCR. The table has tens of thousands of clones, 88% seen once. Comments on this clone: Its target is unknown.

Study observations and caveats: Donors, mostly white British, included more females; clonal diversity was possibly underestimated. Just a handful of AZD1222 recipients were seropositive at baseline. Regions left unmutated in variants are reportedly the target of nearly half of spike-specific TCRs. Rises in breadth and depth of Spike-specific TCRs came after two AZD1222 doses.

This TCR came from an adult in good health. The sample was peripheral blood, taken on day 0 of AZD1222 vaccination.

The CDR3 here is CASSPQRTADYGYTF. In DNA, the CDR3 is TGCGCCAGCAGCCCTCAGAGAACGGCGGACTATGGCTACACCTTC. The rearrangement uses TRBV5-1 and TRBJ1-2; no definite D call. V dropped 4 bases and J dropped 3 bases, with 16 bases sitting between them. Germline CDR1 reads SGHRS; CDR2 reads YFSETQ. CDR3 length: 15 amino acids.